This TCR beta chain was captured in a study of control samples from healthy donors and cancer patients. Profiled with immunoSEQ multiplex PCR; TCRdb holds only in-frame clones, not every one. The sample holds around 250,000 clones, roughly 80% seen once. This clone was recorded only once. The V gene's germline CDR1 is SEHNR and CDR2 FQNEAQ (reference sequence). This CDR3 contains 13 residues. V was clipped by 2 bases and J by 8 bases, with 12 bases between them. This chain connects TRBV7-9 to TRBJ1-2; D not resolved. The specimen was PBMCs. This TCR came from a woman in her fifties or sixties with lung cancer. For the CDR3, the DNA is TGTGCCAGCAGCTTATACGATTCTTGGGGCTACACCTTC. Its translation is CASSLYDSWGYTF.